These 10 T cell receptor beta chains were sequenced from one sample in a study of blood T cell repertoires in COVID-19. Libraries were prepared by immunoSEQ multiplex PCR; TCRdb keeps only in-frame clonotypes and omits some of them. The sample has around 700,000 clones; about 90% are singletons. The sequenced sample was peripheral blood. The receptors originated from a woman aged 18-29 years with acute or convalescent COVID-19.

The chain couples TRBV7-9 to TRBJ1-2, with 8 nucleotides matching TRBD1. This CDR3 is 15 amino acids long. Per the germline V gene, CDR1 is SEHNR and CDR2 is FQNEAQ (reference sequence). V lost 2 bases, J lost 1 base, and 3 bases stayed unmatched. The CDR3 sequence: CASSLFDRGNYGYTF. CDR3 nucleotide sequence: TGTGCCAGCAGCTTATTTGACAGGGGTAACTATGGCTACACCTTC. Supplemented by reference TRBV7-9 and TRBJ1-2, the full variable domain reads DTGVSQNPRHKITKRGQNVTFRCDPISEHNRLYWYRQTLGQGPEFLTYFQNEAQLEKSRLLSDRFSAERPKGSFSTLEIQRTEQGDSAMYLCASSLFDRGNYGYTFGSGTRLTVV.

This clone has just one count. V is TRBV15 and J is TRBJ2-6; a possible D gene is TRBD2 (6 bases). The CDR3 totals 19 residues. V lost 4 bases and J lost 1, with 20 bases in between. The germline CDR1 and CDR2 sequences are LNHNV and YYDKDF (reference sequence). CDR3: CATSTSAGTGKSGANVLTF. DNA for the CDR3: TGTGCCACCAGCACGAGCGCCGGGACTGGCAAGTCTGGGGCCAACGTCCTGACTTTC.

The chain carries TRBV18 and TRBJ1-4; 7 nucleotides agree with TRBD1. Germline V gives CDR1 KGHSH, CDR2 LQKENI. The CDR3 consists of 14 residues. The junction had 5 bases not matched to a gene; V was cut back by 6 bases and J by 4 bases. The CDR3, as DNA: TGTGCCAGCTCGGCCGGGACAGATAATGAAAAACTGTTTTTT. It yields the protein CASSAGTDNEKLFF.

This clone was seen once. The chain couples TRBV5-4 to TRBJ2-7, with D tentatively TRBD2 (6 bases). This CDR3 is 14 amino acids long. V was cut by 4 bases and J by 3 bases, with 14 bases left in between. Germline V gene data show CDR1 as SGHNT and CDR2 as YYREEE (reference sequence). CDR3 loop: CASSPDPTSYEQYF. The CDR3 DNA is TGTGCCAGCAGCCCTGACCCGACTAGCTACGAGCAGTACTTC.

The chain carries TRBV7-8 and TRBJ2-2; 13 bases are shared with TRBD2. The CDR3 covers 16 residues. The ends lost 5 bases at V and 4 bases at J; junction bases unmatched: 4. Germline lookup yields CDR1 SGHVS and CDR2 FQNEAQ. CDR3 coding DNA: TGTGCCAGCAGCCCACTAGCGGGGGGGTTCACCGGGGAGCTGTTTTTT. It translates to CASSPLAGGFTGELFF.

This clone was detected a few times. The DNA for the CDR3 is TGCGCCAGCAGCCAAGGGGCCGGGACAGGGGGCTTTGAAGCTTTCTTT. Translation: CASSQGAGTGGFEAFF. The rearrangement links TRBV4-3 to TRBJ1-1, with 12 bases that match TRBD1. The germline V gene has CDR1 LGHNA and CDR2 YSLEER. This CDR3 comprises 16 residues. The V segment lost 1 base and the J segment 7 bases; nucleotides outside the gene matches: 7.

The chain uses TRBV6-5 and TRBJ1-1, with D perhaps matching TRBD1 (5 bases). Trimming removed 2 bases from V and 2 bases from J, with 12 bases in between. Looked up from germline, CDR1 is MNHEY and CDR2 is SVGAGI. The CDR3 extends over 15 amino acids. CDR3 loop: CASSYRDRFNTEAFF. DNA for the CDR3: TGTGCCAGCAGTTACCGAGACAGATTTAACACTGAAGCTTTCTTT.

The chain links TRBV15 to TRBJ1-2, with D possibly TRBD1 on 6 matching bases. This CDR3 spans 13 amino acids. V was cut by 5 bases and J by 4 bases, with 11 bases left in between. CDR1 is LNHNV and CDR2 is YYDKDF in the germline V gene (reference sequence). The CDR3 is CATSLQGSYGYTF. CDR3 DNA: TGTGCCACCAGCCTACAGGGTAGCTATGGCTACACCTTC.

This clone was seen a single time. The chain carries TRBV5-8 and TRBJ2-5; TRBD2 agrees at 8 bases. The germline V gene encodes CDR1 SGHTS and CDR2 YDEGEE. Losses at the gene ends were 3 bases for V and 2 bases for J; bases not matched to a gene: 15. The CDR3 totals 18 residues. This CDR3 reads CASSSLILAGLPQETQYF. For the CDR3, the DNA is TGTGCCAGCAGCTCCCTAATCTTAGCGGGGCTACCTCAAGAGACCCAGTACTTC.

J is TRBJ2-1 and V is TRBV29-1, with 9 nucleotides matching TRBD1. The CDR3 has 14 residues. With V trimmed by 8 bases and J by 8 bases, 13 bases remained unmatched. CDR1 and CDR2 (germline): SQVTM, ANQGSEA. CDR3 nucleotides: TGCAGCTCAGGGACAGGGAGAGGGGGCCATGAGCAGTTCTTC. Protein sequence: CSSGTGRGGHEQFF.